This T cell receptor beta chain was recovered during a study of identical twins. Study-wide results and caveats: Within twin pairs, the out-of-frame alpha sequences they shared showed excess low generation probability.

This clonotype has a handful of counts. Its target is not known. Germline-derived CDR1 and CDR2 are LGHNA and YNFKEQ. The CDR3 sequence is 15 residues long. Trimming removed 3 bases from V and 5 bases from J; junction bases left unmatched: 8. Each donor (without exception) was a healthy Caucasian. MiXCR, run by TCRdb on the 5' RACE reads, gives a single entry per CDR3 protein. The sample consists of a few hundred thousand distinct CDR3 sequences, about 8% of them appearing once. This sample also appeared in a second study, on yellow fever vaccine responses in identical twins.

The sequence was collected from a woman aged 18-30 years in good health. This chain links TRBV4-2 with TRBJ2-7, with 9 bases matching TRBD2. Material for sequencing was CD8+ T cells sorted from blood. CDR3 nucleotides: TGTGCCAGCAGCCAGCTAGCGGGAAGCCCTCACGAGCAGTACTTC. Encoded protein: CASSQLAGSPHEQYF.